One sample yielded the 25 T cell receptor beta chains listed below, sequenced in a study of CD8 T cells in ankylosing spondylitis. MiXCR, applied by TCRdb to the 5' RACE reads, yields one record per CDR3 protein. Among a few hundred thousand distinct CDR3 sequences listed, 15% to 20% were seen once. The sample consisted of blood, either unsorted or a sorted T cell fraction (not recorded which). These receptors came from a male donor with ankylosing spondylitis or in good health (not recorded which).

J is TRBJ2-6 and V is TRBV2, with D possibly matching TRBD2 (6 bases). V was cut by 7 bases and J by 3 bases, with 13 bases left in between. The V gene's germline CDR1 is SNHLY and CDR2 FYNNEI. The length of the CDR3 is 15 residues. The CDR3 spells CASKEGGFGANVLTF. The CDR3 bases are TGTGCCAGCAAAGAGGGAGGATTTGGGGCCAACGTCCTGACTTTC.

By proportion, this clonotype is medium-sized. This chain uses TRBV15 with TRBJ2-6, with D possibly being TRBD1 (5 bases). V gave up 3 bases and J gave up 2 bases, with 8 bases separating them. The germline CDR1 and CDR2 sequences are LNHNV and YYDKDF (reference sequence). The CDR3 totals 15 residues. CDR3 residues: CATSSDSTGANVLTF. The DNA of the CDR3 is TGTGCCACCAGCAGCGACAGTACTGGGGCCAACGTCCTGACTTTC.

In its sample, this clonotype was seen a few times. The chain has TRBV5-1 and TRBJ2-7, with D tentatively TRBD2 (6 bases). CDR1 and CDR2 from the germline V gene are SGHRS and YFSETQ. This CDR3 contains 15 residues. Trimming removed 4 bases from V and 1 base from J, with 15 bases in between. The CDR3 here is CASSNRDSASYEQYF. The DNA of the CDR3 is TGCGCCAGCAGCAACCGGGACTCTGCGTCCTACGAGCAGTACTTC.

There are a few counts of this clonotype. This chain's CDR3 is CASSDLAGEHNEQFF. In DNA, the CDR3 is TGCGCCAGCAGCGACTTAGCGGGAGAGCACAATGAGCAGTTCTTC. V is TRBV5-1 and J is TRBJ2-1; TRBD2 matches at 9 bases. The V and J ends lost 4 bases and 5 bases, in that order; junction bases with no gene match: 7. There are 15 residues in the CDR3. CDR1 and CDR2 from the germline V gene are SGHRS and YFSETQ.

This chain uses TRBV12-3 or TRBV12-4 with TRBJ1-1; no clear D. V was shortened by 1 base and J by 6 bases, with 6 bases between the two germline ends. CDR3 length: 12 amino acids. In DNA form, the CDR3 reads TGTGCCAGCAGTTTAGTTCGCTCTGAAGCTTTCTTT. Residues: CASSLVRSEAFF.

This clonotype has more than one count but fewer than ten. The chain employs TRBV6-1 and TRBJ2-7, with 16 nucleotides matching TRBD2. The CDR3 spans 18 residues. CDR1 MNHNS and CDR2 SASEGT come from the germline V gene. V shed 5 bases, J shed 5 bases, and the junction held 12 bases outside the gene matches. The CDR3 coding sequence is TGTGCCAGCAGTCCCAGCCCGGGACTAGCGGGAGGGCAGAACGAGCAGTACTTC. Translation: CASSPSPGLAGGQNEQYF.

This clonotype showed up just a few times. CDR3 sequence (DNA): TGCAGCGTTGAAGATCTATTGGGGCCCGGGGAGCTGTTTTTT. As protein: CSVEDLLGPGELFF. The chain uses TRBV29-1 and TRBJ2-2; D may be TRBD1 (5 bases). V lost 0 bases and J 6 bases, leaving 11 bases between the germline ends. The length of the CDR3 is 14 residues. Germline values: CDR1 SQVTM, CDR2 ANQGSEA.

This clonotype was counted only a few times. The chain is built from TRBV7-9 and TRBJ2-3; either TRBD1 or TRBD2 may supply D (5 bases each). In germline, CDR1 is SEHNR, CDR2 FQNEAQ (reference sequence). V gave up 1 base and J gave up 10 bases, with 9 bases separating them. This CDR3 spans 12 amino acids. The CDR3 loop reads CASSLGGDPQYF. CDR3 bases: TGTGCCAGCAGCTTAGGAGGGGATCCGCAGTATTTT.

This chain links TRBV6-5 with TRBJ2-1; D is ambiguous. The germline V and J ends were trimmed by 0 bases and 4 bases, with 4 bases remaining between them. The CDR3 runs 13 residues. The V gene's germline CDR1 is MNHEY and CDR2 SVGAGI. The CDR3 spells CASSYSAYNEQFF. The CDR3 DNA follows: TGTGCCAGCAGTTACTCGGCGTACAATGAGCAGTTCTTC.

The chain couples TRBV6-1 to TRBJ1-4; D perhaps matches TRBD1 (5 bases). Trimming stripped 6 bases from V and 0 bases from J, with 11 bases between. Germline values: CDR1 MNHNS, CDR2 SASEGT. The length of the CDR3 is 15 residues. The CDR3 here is CASRGTTATNEKLFF. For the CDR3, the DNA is TGTGCCAGCAGGGGGACCACGGCAACTAATGAAAAACTGTTTTTT.

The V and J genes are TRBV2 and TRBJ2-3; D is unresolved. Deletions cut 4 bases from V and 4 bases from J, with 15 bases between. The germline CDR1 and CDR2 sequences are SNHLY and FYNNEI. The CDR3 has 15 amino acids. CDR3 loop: CASSAPSSMADTQYF. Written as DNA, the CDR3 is TGTGCCAGCAGTGCCCCCAGCAGTATGGCAGATACGCAGTATTTT.

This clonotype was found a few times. CDR3 sequence reads: CASSQEGQYTQYF. CDR3 sequence (DNA): TGTGCCAGCAGCCAAGAGGGACAGTACACGCAGTATTTT. The chain has TRBV7-9 and TRBJ2-3; 7 bases are a match to TRBD1. With 5 bases clipped from V and 9 bases from J, the junction kept 8 bases outside the gene matches. The germline V gene has CDR1 SEHNR and CDR2 FQNEAQ (reference sequence). The CDR3 is 13 amino acids.

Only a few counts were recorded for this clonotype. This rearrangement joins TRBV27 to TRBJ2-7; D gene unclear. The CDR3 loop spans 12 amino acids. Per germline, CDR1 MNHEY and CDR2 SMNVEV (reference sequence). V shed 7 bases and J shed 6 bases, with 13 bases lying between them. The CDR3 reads CASTSGLREQYF. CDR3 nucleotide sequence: TGTGCCAGCACCTCGGGTCTACGCGAGCAGTACTTC.

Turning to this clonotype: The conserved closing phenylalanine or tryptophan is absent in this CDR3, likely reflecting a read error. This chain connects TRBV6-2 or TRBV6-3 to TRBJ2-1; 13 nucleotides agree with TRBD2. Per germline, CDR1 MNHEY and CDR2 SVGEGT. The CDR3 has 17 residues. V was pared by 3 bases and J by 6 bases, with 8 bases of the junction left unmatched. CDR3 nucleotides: TGTGCCAGCAGTTATATTGAGGGACTAGCGGGATCCAATGAGCAGTTCTCT. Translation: CASSYIEGLAGSNEQFS.

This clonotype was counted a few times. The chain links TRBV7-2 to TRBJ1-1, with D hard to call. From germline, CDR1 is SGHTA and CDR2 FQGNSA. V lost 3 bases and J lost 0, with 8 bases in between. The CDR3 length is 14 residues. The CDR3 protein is CASSLGSVNTEAFF. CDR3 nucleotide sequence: TGTGCCAGCAGCTTGGGGAGCGTGAACACTGAAGCTTTCTTT. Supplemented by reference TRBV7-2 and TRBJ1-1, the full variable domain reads GAGVSQSPSNKVTEKGKDVELRCDPISGHTALYWYRQSLGQGLEFLIYFQGNSAPDKSGLPSDRFSAERTGGSVSTLTIQRTQQEDSAVYLCASSLGSVNTEAFFGQGTRLTVV.

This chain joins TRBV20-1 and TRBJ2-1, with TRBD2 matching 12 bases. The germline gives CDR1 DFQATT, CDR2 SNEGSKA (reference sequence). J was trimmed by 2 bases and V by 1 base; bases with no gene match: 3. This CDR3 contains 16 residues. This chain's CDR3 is CSARGLAGDTYNEQFF. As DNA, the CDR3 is TGCAGTGCTAGAGGACTAGCGGGAGACACCTACAATGAGCAGTTCTTC.

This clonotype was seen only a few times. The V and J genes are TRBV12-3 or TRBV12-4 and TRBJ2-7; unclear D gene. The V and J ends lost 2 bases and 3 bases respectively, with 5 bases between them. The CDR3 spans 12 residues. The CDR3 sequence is CASSLTRYEQYF. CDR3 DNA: TGTGCCAGCAGTTTAACACGCTACGAGCAGTACTTC.

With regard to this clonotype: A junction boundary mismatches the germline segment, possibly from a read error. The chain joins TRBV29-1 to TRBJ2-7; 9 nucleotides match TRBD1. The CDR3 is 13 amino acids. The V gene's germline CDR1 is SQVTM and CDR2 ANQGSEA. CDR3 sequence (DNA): TGCAGCGTTGACCGGGACAGGGTAGAGGGTAGGGACTTC. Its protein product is CSVDRDRVEGRDF.

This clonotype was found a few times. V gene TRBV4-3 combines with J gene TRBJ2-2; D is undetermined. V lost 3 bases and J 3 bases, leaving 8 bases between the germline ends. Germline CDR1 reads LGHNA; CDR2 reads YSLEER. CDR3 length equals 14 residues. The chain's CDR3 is CASSQDPDTGELFF. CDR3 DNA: TGCGCCAGCAGCCAGGACCCTGACACCGGGGAGCTGTTTTTT.

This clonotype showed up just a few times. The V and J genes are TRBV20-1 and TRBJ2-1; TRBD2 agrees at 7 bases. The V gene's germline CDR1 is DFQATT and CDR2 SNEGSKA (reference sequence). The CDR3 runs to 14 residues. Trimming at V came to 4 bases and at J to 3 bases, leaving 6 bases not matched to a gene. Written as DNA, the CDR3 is TGCAGTGCTACCACCGGGAGGTACTACAATGAGCAGTTCTTC. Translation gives CSATTGRYYNEQFF.

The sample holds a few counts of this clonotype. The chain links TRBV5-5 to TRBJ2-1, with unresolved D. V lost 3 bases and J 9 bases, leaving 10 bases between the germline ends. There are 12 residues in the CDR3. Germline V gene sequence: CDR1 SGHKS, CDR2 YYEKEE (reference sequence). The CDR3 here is CASSSGLFEQFF. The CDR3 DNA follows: TGTGCCAGCAGCTCCGGGCTCTTTGAGCAGTTCTTC.

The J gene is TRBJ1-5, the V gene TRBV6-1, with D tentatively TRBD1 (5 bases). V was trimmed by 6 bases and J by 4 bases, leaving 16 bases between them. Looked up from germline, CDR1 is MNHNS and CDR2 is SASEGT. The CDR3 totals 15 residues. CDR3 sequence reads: CASSPIAGMNQPQHF. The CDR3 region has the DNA TGTGCCAGCAGCCCCATAGCAGGGATGAATCAGCCCCAGCATTTT.

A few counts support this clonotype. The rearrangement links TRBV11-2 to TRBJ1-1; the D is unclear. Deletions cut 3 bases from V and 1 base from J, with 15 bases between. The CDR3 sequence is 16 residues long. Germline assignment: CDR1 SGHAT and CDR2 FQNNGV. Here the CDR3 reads CASSFFRELSNTEAFF. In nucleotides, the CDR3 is TGTGCCAGCAGCTTTTTTAGGGAATTATCGAACACTGAAGCTTTCTTT.

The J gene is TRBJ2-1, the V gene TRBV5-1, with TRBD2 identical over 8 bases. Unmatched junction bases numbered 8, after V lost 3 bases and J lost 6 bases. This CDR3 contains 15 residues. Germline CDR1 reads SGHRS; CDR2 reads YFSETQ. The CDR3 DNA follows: TGCGCCAGCAGCTCGGGTAGCGGGGCCTTCAATGAGCAGTTCTTC. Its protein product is CASSSGSGAFNEQFF.

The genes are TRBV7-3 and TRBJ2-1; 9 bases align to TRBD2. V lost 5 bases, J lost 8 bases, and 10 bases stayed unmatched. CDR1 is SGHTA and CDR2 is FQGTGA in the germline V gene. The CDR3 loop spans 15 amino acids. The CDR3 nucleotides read TGTGCCAGCAGCCCTATAGCGGGAGATTATGATGAGCAGTTCTTC. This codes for CASSPIAGDYDEQFF.